The present T cell receptor (beta chain) was sequenced within a study of T cells in Graves' hyperthyroidism and ophthalmopathy. Study overall: Peripheral blood sampling occurred at initial diagnosis, before any treatment.

This CDR3 comprises 13 residues. Germline CDR1 and CDR2: GTSNPN and SVGIG (reference sequence). V was pared by 3 bases and J by 1 base, with 7 bases between. Researchers amplified the TCR beta CDR3 regions from RNA transcripts. HTBI primers were the set used in a first-round RT-PCR of the TCR CDR3. TCRdb re-called the multiplex PCR reads with MiXCR, one entry per CDR3 protein. The repertoire holds hundreds of thousands of distinct CDR3 sequences, 14% to 15% seen once, with roughly 13% in the top ten. This clonotype has ten or more counts. Uncontrolled infections, other autoimmune diseases, pregnancy or lactation led to exclusion of patients.

The source material was blood. The source is a man aged 18-30 years with Graves' ophthalmopathy. The chain joins TRBV30 to TRBJ2-1, with unresolved D. As DNA, the CDR3 is TGTGCCTGGAGCTACCATTCCTACAATGAGCAGTTCTTC. This sequence encodes CAWSYHSYNEQFF.